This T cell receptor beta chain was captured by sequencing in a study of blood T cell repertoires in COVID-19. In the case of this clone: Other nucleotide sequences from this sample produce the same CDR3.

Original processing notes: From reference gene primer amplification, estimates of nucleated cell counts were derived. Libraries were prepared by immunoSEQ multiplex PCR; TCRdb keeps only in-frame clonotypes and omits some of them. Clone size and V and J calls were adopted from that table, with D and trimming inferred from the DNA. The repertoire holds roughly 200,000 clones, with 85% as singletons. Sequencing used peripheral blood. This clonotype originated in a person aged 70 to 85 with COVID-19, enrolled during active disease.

The CDR3 DNA is TGTGCCAGCAGTTTTATTAATGAAAAACTGTTTTTT. Its protein product is CASSFINEKLFF. The chain links TRBV12-3 or TRBV12-4 to TRBJ1-4; unclear D gene. Trimming took off 3 bases at V and 4 bases at J, with 3 bases between the two ends. The CDR3 loop spans 12 amino acids.